These 21 T cell receptor beta chains originate from one sample sequenced in a study of T cells in Graves' hyperthyroidism and ophthalmopathy. TCR beta CDR3 sequences were amplified from RNA transcripts. The TCR CDR3 was amplified in a first-round RT-PCR using the HTBI primer set. TCRdb analysed the multiplex PCR reads with MiXCR anew, one entry per CDR3 protein. The repertoire holds about 400,000 distinct CDR3 sequences, with 12% to 15% as singletons. The sequencing sample was made of blood. The receptors stem from a woman younger than 30 with Graves' hyperthyroidism.

This clonotype was picked up many times. The gene calls are TRBV12-3 or TRBV12-4 and TRBJ1-1; D unclear. V lost 1 base and J lost 6, with 6 bases in between. The CDR3 is 12 residues long. The CDR3 is CASSLEYPEAFF. CDR3 bases: TGTGCCAGCAGTTTAGAGTATCCTGAAGCTTTCTTT.

The chain employs TRBV19 and TRBJ1-2; 12 positions match TRBD1. V lost 5 bases to trimming and J lost 4 bases; unmatched junction nucleotides: 5. CDR3 length equals 15 residues. Germline CDR1 LNHDA, CDR2 SQIVND (reference sequence). As DNA, the CDR3 is TGTGCCAGTAGTTCCACGGGACAGGGGGCCTATGGCTACACCTTC. Protein: CASSSTGQGAYGYTF.

This clonotype appeared many times. The chain is built from TRBV27 and TRBJ2-7, with 8 bases identical to TRBD1. With V trimmed by 6 bases and J by 2 bases, 9 bases remained unmatched. CDR1 MNHEY and CDR2 SMNVEV come from the germline V gene (reference sequence). The CDR3 totals 15 residues. The CDR3 reads CASSLAGTGTYEQYF. The CDR3 DNA is TGTGCCAGCAGCCTCGCCGGGACAGGTACCTACGAGCAGTACTTC.

V usage is TRBV29-1 and J usage is TRBJ2-1; 11 bases fit TRBD2. The germline V gene has CDR1 SQVTM and CDR2 ANQGSEA. V trimming: 4 bases; J trimming: 6 bases; junction bases outside the gene matches: 2. This CDR3 has 13 amino acids. The CDR3 sequence: CSVGLAGGNEQFF. The CDR3 coding sequence is TGCAGCGTTGGCCTAGCGGGAGGCAATGAGCAGTTCTTC.

In this sample, this clonotype turned up many times. One base away lies a much larger clone, so this may be a sequencing read error. In DNA, the CDR3 is TGTGCCAGCAGTTACGGAGGGTCCTACGAGCAGTACTTC. Translating gives CASSYGGSYEQYF. The chain is built from TRBV6-6 and TRBJ2-7; tentative D call: TRBD2 (6 bases). The V gene lost 2 bases and the J gene lost 1 base, with 6 bases spanning the gap. Germline CDR1 reads MNHNY; CDR2 reads SVGAGI (reference sequence). CDR3 size: 13 residues.

This clonotype has just a few counts. The rearrangement links TRBV28 to TRBJ1-2; no clear D gene. The V end lost 2 bases, the J end lost 7 bases, and 8 bases lay between the germline ends. The germline CDR1 and CDR2 sequences are MDHEN and SYDVKM. The CDR3 runs 12 residues. CDR3 coding DNA: TGTGCCAGCAGTTTAGCAGGATTTGGCTACACCTTC. Protein product: CASSLAGFGYTF.

This clonotype was seen only a few times. The chain uses TRBV4-3 and TRBJ2-1; weak D call: TRBD1 (5 bases). V was pared by 0 bases and J by 4 bases, with 13 bases between. CDR3 size: 16 residues. Germline assignment: CDR1 LGHNA and CDR2 YSLEER. The CDR3 spells CASSQEVGTGYNEQFF. The CDR3, as DNA: TGCGCCAGCAGCCAAGAGGTGGGTACAGGTTACAATGAGCAGTTCTTC.

This clonotype was observed a few times. The chain carries TRBV25-1 and TRBJ2-6; possible D gene TRBD1, 5 bases. Trimming stripped 6 bases from V and 0 bases from J, with 9 bases between. This CDR3 has 15 residues. Germline CDR1 is MGHDK and CDR2 is SYGVNS. Here the CDR3 DNA reads TGTGCCAGCAGGGACACTTACTCTGGGGCCAACGTCCTGACTTTC. Amino acid sequence: CASRDTYSGANVLTF. The full variable domain, with the rest looked up from reference TRBV25-1 and TRBJ2-6, is EADIYQTPRYLVIGTGKKITLECSQTMGHDKMYWYQQDPGMELHLIHYSYGVNSTEKGDLSSESTVSRIRTEHFPLTLESARPSHTSQYLCASRDTYSGANVLTFGAGSRLTVL.

This clonotype was observed at least ten times. This chain links TRBV20-1 with TRBJ2-7; the match to TRBD1 covers 7 bases. The trim removed 0 bases at V and 2 bases at J, leaving 7 bases unmatched. The CDR3 covers 15 residues. In germline, CDR1 is DFQATT, CDR2 SNEGSKA (reference sequence). The CDR3 sequence: CSARDPKTGTYEQYF. CDR3 in DNA: TGCAGTGCTAGAGATCCTAAGACAGGGACCTACGAGCAGTACTTC.

This clonotype was seen repeatedly, ten times or more. This chain links TRBV28 with TRBJ1-2; 7 positions agree with TRBD1. Germline V gives CDR1 MDHEN, CDR2 SYDVKM. The J segment lost 4 bases and the V segment lost 7 bases, leaving 9 bases of the junction unmatched. CDR3 length equals 14 residues. The CDR3: CASTIGGDSYGYTF. DNA for the CDR3: TGTGCCAGCACCATAGGGGGGGACAGCTATGGCTACACCTTC.

The chain carries TRBV7-8 and TRBJ2-3; TRBD2 might be the D (6 bases). This CDR3 spans 15 amino acids. In germline, CDR1 is SGHVS, CDR2 FQNEAQ. Trimming removed 5 bases from V and 0 bases from J, with 12 bases in between. CDR3 amino acids: CASSGHSGSTDTQYF. The CDR3 DNA reads TGTGCCAGCAGCGGCCATAGCGGCAGCACAGATACGCAGTATTTT.

As DNA, the CDR3 is TGTGCCAGCAGCCGGACTAGCGGGAGTTTAGGTGAGCAGTTCTTC. It yields the protein CASSRTSGSLGEQFF. The rearrangement links TRBV3-1 to TRBJ2-1; 13 nucleotides match TRBD2. V dropped 4 bases and J dropped 9; count of bases not matched to a gene: 6. This CDR3 region has 15 residues. Germline V CDR1 and CDR2: LGHDT, YNNKEL (reference sequence).

A note on this clonotype: Given a much more abundant clone one base away, this may be a read error. The V call is TRBV2, the J call TRBJ2-2; D tentatively reads TRBD1 or TRBD2 (6 bases each). CDR1 is SNHLY and CDR2 is FYNNEI in the germline V gene. The CDR3 is 15 residues long. Here the CDR3 DNA reads TGTGCCGGCAGTCCATTAGGGGGGAGACCCGGGGAGCTGTTTTTT. It translates to CAGSPLGGRPGELFF.

The genes are TRBV24-1 and TRBJ1-2; 8 bases line up with TRBD1. V was clipped by 7 bases and J by 4 bases; unmatched bases: 4. In germline, CDR1 is KGHDR, CDR2 SFDVKD. The CDR3 extends over 13 amino acids. The CDR3: CATSAGGPYGYTF. The CDR3 DNA follows: TGTGCCACCAGCGCAGGGGGCCCCTATGGCTACACCTTC.

This clonotype occurred a few times. V and J are TRBV18 and TRBJ2-5; 11 bases line up with TRBD2. Per the germline V gene, CDR1 is KGHSH and CDR2 is LQKENI. V dropped 2 bases and J dropped 2; count of bases not matched to a gene: 7. CDR3 length: 17 amino acids. The CDR3 DNA reads TGTGCCAGCTCACCAACCCCACTAGCGGGAGTACAAGAGACCCAGTACTTC. Its protein product is CASSPTPLAGVQETQYF.

This clonotype came up a few times. This chain connects TRBV2 to TRBJ2-3; D not resolved. V lost 9 bases and J lost 0, with 13 bases in between. Looked up from germline, CDR1 is SNHLY and CDR2 is FYNNEI. CDR3 length equals 14 residues. CDR3 sequence: CASEAGSSTDTQYF. DNA of the CDR3: TGTGCCAGTGAAGCAGGATCTAGCACAGATACGCAGTATTTT.

This clonotype has a handful of counts. The chain couples TRBV7-6 to TRBJ2-3; 7 bases match TRBD2. CDR1 SGHVS and CDR2 FNYEAQ come from the germline V gene. The ends lost 1 base at V and 0 bases at J; junction bases unmatched: 4. The CDR3 runs to 16 residues. The CDR3 DNA is TGTGCCAGCAGCTTAGGAAGTAGCGGGAGCACAGATACGCAGTATTTT. Its translation: CASSLGSSGSTDTQYF.

Concerning this clonotype itself: Just one base apart from a much larger clone, this may be a read error. The gene calls are TRBV5-1 and TRBJ2-7, with 11 bases fitting TRBD1. The last part of the DNA fits TRBJ2-1 better; the J call may be wrong. Germline V gene sequence: CDR1 SGHRS, CDR2 YFSETQ. The CDR3 runs to 15 residues. CDR3 in DNA: TGCGCCAGCAGCTGGGGACAGGGGGGCTCCTACGAGCAGTTCTTC. Amino acids: CASSWGQGGSYEQFF.

This clonotype has ten or more counts. J is TRBJ1-1 and V is TRBV20-1; D unclear. V was trimmed by 5 bases and J by 5 bases, leaving 12 bases between them. Germline CDR1 is DFQATT and CDR2 is SNEGSKA (reference sequence). This CDR3 contains 12 residues. In DNA, the CDR3 is TGCAGTGCTGAGGTCCATGGGACTGAAGCTTTCTTT. Translated, it gives CSAEVHGTEAFF.

The chain is built from TRBV10-3 and TRBJ1-5; perhaps TRBD1 as D (5 bases). This CDR3 is 14 amino acids long. Looked up from germline, CDR1 is ENHRY and CDR2 is SYGVKD. V dropped 10 bases and J dropped 3 bases, with 16 bases sitting between them. CDR3 nucleotides: TGTGCCACCCGAGGGATGGGGGACAATCAGCCCCAGCATTTT. Translated: CATRGMGDNQPQHF.

This clonotype was detected only a few times. CDR3 in amino acids: CATSRDALAKNIQYF. As DNA, the CDR3 is TGTGCCACCAGCAGAGATGCACTAGCCAAAAACATTCAGTACTTC. The V and J genes are TRBV15 and TRBJ2-4; D is ambiguous. CDR1 LNHNV and CDR2 YYDKDF come from the germline V gene (reference sequence). Trimming shortened V by 0 bases and J by 0 bases, and 6 bases separated the two germline ends. The CDR3 has 15 amino acids. The full variable domain, rest sourced from reference TRBV15 and TRBJ2-4, is DAMVIQNPRYQVTQFGKPVTLSCSQTLNHNVMYWYQQKSSQAPKLLFHYYDKDFNNEADTPDNFQSRRPNTSFCFLDIRSPGLGDTAMYLCATSRDALAKNIQYFGAGTRLSVL.